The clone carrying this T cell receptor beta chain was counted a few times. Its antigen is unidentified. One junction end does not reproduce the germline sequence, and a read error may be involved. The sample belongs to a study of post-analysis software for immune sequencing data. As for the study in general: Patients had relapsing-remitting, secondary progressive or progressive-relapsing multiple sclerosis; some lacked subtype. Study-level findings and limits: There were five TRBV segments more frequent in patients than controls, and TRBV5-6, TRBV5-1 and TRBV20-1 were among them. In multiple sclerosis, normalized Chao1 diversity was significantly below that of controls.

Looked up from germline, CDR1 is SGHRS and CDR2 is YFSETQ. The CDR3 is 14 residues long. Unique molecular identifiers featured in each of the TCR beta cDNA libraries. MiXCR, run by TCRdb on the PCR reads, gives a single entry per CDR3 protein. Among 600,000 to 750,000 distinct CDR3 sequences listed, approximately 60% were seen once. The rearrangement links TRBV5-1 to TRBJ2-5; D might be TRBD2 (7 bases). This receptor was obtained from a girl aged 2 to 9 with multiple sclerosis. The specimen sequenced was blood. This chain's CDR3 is CASSRRGAQEAQYF. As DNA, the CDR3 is TGCGCCAGCAGCCGTCGGGGGGCCCAAGAGGCCCAGTACTTC.